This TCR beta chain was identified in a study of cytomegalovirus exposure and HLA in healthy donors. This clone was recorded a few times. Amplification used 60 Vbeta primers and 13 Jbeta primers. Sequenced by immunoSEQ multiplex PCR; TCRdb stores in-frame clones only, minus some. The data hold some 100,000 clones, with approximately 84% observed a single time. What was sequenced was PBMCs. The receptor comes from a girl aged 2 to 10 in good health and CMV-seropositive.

The CDR3 nucleotides are TGTGCCAGCAGTTACAGTTCAGGGGGTTCTGGAAACACCATATATTTT. Its translation is CASSYSSGGSGNTIYF. V and J are TRBV6-5 and TRBJ1-3; 7 bases agree with TRBD1. Germline CDR1 reads MNHEY; CDR2 reads SVGAGI. The CDR3 is made up of 16 amino acids. J was trimmed by 1 base and V by 2 bases; bases with no gene match: 5.